The clone carrying this TCR beta chain was counted at least ten times. Its specificity is not known. The data are from a study of T cell repertoires in cytomegalovirus infection. About the research overall: As its CMV epitopes, the study selected recently identified HLA-C-restricted and well-studied HLA-B-restricted targets. Study-wide results and limits: Clonotypes of TCR beta that were HLA-C-restricted and CMV-specific dominated the ex vivo response. Cumulative frequency (of public TCR beta family members) identified carriers of CMV plus the relevant HLA.

V was clipped by 2 bases and J by 3 bases, with 4 bases between them. The CDR3 runs 12 residues. Germline V gives CDR1 SGHTA, CDR2 FQGNSA. Each CDR3 protein is one row after TCRdb ran MiXCR on the reads. The sample consists of approximately 350,000 distinct CDR3 sequences, about 32% of them appearing once. V gene TRBV7-2 combines with J gene TRBJ2-5; no firm D call. This sequence originates from a human donor in good health (CMV status not recorded). Some clones in this sample may be carry-over from other donors' samples. Here the sequenced sample was cultured PBMCs, taken from culture after CMV antigen stimulation. CDR3 residues: CASSLTKETQYF. The CDR3 coding sequence is TGTGCCAGCAGCTTAACCAAAGAGACCCAGTACTTC.